The clone carrying this T cell receptor beta chain has at least ten counts. Its antigen is not known. MiXCR was run by TCRdb on the 5' RACE reads, yielding one entry per CDR3 protein. In the table there are around 490,000 distinct CDR3 sequences, approximately 20% of which are singletons. The sample belongs to a study of identical twins. This CDR3 has 14 residues. Trimming shortened V by 3 bases and J by 7 bases, and 16 bases separated the two germline ends. CDR1 LGHDT and CDR2 YNNKEL come from the germline V gene (reference sequence). Study-level points and caveats: For monozygotic twins, models underestimated out-of-frame TCR alpha sharing. Alpha sequences out of frame and shared by twins had excess low generation probability.

These records were also assigned to another study, of yellow fever vaccine responses in identical twins.

This chain joins TRBV3-1 and TRBJ2-7; D is unresolved. The sequencing input was CD4+ T cells sorted from blood. This sequence originates from a woman aged 18-29 years in good health. The CDR3, as DNA: TGTGCCAGCAGCCAGGACCAGCTCCTAAGGGAGCAGTACTTC. The encoded protein is CASSQDQLLREQYF.